This TCR beta chain was captured by sequencing in a study of cytomegalovirus exposure and HLA in healthy donors. Germline CDR1 and CDR2: LNHNV and YYDKDF (reference sequence). V was clipped by 4 bases and J by 0 bases, with 19 bases between them. The CDR3 sequence is 17 residues long. Primers for the PCR totalled 60 Vbeta and 13 Jbeta. Assay: immunoSEQ multiplex PCR; the TCRdb copy retains only in-frame clones and omits some. The table counts 50,000 to 55,000 clones; 9% to 15% lies in the top ten. This TCR derives from a woman in her sixties or seventies in good health and CMV-seropositive. The sample taken for sequencing was PBMCs. The chain employs TRBV15 and TRBJ2-7, with a tentative D call TRBD2 (6 bases). CDR3 nucleotide sequence: TGTGCCACCAGCACGGATGACAGTGCGGGAAGCTCCTACGAGCAGTACTTC. Protein sequence: CATSTDDSAGSSYEQYF. Based on the CDR3 plus reference TRBV15 and TRBJ2-7, the full variable domain is DAMVIQNPRYQVTQFGKPVTLSCSQTLNHNVMYWYQQKSSQAPKLLFHYYDKDFNNEADTPDNFQSRRPNTSFCFLDIRSPGLGDTAMYLCATSTDDSAGSSYEQYFGPGTRLTVT.